Here is one T cell receptor beta chain with its context. Authors' methods: Estimation of nucleated cell counts relied on the amplification of reference gene primers. Some clones are missing from TCRdb's copy, which holds only in-frame ones; the method was immunoSEQ multiplex PCR. Clone size and the V and J calls come from that table; the DNA yielded D and trimming. The data show fewer than 200,000 clones, about 74% seen once. CDR1 is KGHSH, CDR2 LQKENI, per germline. With V trimmed by 6 bases and J by 2 bases, 12 bases remained unmatched. The length of the CDR3 is 16 residues. The source of the sample is a study of blood T cell repertoires in COVID-19. The overall study: Whether acute or convalescent, the COVID-19 samples came from the United States, Italy and Spain. Sample material is recorded as cDNA or gDNA derived from T cells, B-cell-depleted T cells, or PBMCs.

Sequencing was done on a sample of peripheral blood. The chain recombines TRBV18 with TRBJ1-1; 7 bases align to TRBD1. The TCR comes from a man in his 60s with acute or convalescent COVID-19. In DNA, the CDR3 is TGTGCCAGCTCTAATGCAAACAGGGGCCGAAACACTGAAGCTTTCTTT. Its translation: CASSNANRGRNTEAFF.